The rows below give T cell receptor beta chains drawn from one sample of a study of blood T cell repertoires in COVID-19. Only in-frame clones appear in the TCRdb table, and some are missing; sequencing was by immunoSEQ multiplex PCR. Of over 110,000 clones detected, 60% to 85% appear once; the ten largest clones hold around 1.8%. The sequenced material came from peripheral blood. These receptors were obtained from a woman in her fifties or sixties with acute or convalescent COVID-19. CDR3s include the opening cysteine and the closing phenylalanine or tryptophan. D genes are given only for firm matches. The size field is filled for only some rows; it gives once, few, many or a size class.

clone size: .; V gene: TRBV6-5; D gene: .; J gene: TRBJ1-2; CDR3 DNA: TGTGCCAGCAGTTACAACAGGATGGATGGCTACACCTTC; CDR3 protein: CASSYNRMDGYTF
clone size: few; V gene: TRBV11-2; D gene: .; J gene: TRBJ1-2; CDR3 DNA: TGTGCCAGCAGCCGGGAGTTCGGAGGCTACACCTTC; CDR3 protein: CASSREFGGYTF
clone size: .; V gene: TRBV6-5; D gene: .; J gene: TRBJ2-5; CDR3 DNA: TGTGCCAGCAGGCGAAAAGAGACCCAGTACTTC; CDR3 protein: CASRRKETQYF
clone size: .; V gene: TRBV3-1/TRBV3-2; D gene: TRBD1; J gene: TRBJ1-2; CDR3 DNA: TGTGCCAGCAGCCGACAGGGGGCGATTGGTGGCTACACCTTC; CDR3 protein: CASSRQGAIGGYTF
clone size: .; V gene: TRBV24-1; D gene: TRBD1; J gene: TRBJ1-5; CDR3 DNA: TGTGCCACCAGTGATTTTAAGGGGACAGGGGACCAGCCCCAGCATTTT; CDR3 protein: CATSDFKGTGDQPQHF
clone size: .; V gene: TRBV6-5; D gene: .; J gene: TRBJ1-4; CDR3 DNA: TGTGCCAGTATGCTCGGAAAACTGTTTTTT; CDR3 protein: CASMLGKLFF
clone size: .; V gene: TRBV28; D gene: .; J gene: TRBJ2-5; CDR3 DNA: TGTGCCAGCAGTTTATCCTACAGGGTTACTCAGACCCAGTACTTC; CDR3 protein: CASSLSYRVTQTQYF
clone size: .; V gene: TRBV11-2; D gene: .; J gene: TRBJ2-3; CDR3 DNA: TGTGCCAGCAGCTTAATCCGGGCAGATACGCAGTATTTT; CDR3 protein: CASSLIRADTQYF
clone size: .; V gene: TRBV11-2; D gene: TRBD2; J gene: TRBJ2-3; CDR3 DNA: TGTGCCAGCAGCTTAGTCTTAATGCGGGAGGTGTTAACAGATACGCAGTATTTT; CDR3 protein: CASSLVLMREVLTDTQYF
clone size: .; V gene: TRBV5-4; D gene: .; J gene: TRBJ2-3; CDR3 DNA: TGTGCCAGCAGCTTGGCGGGGTTCTCAGATACGCAGTATTTT; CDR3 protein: CASSLAGFSDTQYF
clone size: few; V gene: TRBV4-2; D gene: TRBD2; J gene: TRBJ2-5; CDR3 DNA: TGTGCCAGCAGCCCATATACAGCGGGAGTTGAGACCCAGTACTTC; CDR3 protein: CASSPYTAGVETQYF
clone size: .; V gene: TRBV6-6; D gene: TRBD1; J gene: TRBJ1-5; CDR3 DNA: TGTGCCAGCAGTCCGGGACAGCCAACCAATCAGCCCCAGCATTTT; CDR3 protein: CASSPGQPTNQPQHF
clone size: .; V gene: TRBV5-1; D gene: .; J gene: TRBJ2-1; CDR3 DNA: TGCGCCAGCAGCTCTGGGACATCACCAGGGGATGAGCAGTTCTTC; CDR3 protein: CASSSGTSPGDEQFF
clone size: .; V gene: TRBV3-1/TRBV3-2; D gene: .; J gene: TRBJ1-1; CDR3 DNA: TGTGCCAGTAAGCCGCAGGGAACGAACACTGAAGCTTTCTTT; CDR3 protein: CASKPQGTNTEAFF
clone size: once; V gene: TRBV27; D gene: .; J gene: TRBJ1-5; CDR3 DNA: TGTGCCAGCAGTTTATTTGGTGGTGTCGGTCAGCCCCAGCATTTT; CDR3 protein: CASSLFGGVGQPQHF